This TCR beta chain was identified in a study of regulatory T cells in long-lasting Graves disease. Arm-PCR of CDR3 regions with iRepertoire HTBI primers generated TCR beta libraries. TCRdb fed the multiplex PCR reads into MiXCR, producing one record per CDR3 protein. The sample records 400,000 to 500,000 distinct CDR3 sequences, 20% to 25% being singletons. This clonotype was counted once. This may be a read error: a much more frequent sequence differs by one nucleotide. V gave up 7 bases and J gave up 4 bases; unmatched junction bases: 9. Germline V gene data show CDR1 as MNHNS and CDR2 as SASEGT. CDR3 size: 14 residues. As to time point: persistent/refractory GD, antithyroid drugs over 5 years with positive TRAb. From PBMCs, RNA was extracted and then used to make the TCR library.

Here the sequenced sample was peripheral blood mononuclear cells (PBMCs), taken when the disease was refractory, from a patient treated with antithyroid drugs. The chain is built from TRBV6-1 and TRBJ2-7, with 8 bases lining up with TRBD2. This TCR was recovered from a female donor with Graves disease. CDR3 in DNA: TGTGCCAGCACTCCGGGACGGGGGGGTTACGAGCAGTACTTC. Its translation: CASTPGRGGYEQYF.